This T cell receptor beta chain was found in a study of identifying expanded T cells in peripheral blood. Whole-study results and caveats: Differentially abundant clones: about 1.2 between replicates, around 17 at 2 to 3 weeks, 19 to 20 at four.

The CDR3 is made up of 13 amino acids. Trimming took off 1 base at V and 1 base at J, with 7 bases between the two ends. Germline values: CDR1 GTSNPN, CDR2 SVGIG (reference sequence). A note on this clone: What it recognizes is unknown.

Profiling relied on immunoSEQ multiplex PCR, and the TCRdb table lists in-frame clones only, not all of them. The data show tens of thousands of clones, approximately 88% seen once. This chain connects TRBV30 to TRBJ1-1; a weak D match, TRBD1 (5 bases). This clonotype was sampled from a person between 18 and 70 years old in good health. The source material was blood. DNA of the CDR3: TGTGCCTGGAGTGAGAGGGGGAACACTGAAGCTTTCTTT. It specifies CAWSERGNTEAFF.